These 28 T cell receptor beta chains were all obtained from the same sample, sequenced in a study of blood T cell repertoires in COVID-19. Only in-frame clones appear in the TCRdb table, and some are missing; sequencing was by immunoSEQ multiplex PCR. The sample records about 270,000 clones, around 88% being singletons. What was sequenced was PBMCs or T cells enriched from blood (not recorded which). These receptors all come from a woman between 40 and 50 years old with acute COVID-19.

In the case of this clone: The germline gene is not matched at one end of the junction; a read error may be the cause. The chain joins TRBV7-7 to TRBJ2-5; possible D gene TRBD1, 6 bases. The CDR3 covers 16 residues. Germline CDR1 and CDR2: SSHAT and FNYEAQ (reference sequence). As DNA, the CDR3 is TGTGCTAGCAGCCCCCTAACCCTCAGGGGTTCCCAGACCCAGTACTTC. Its translation: CASSPLTLRGSQTQYF.

The rearrangement uses TRBV12-3 or TRBV12-4 and TRBJ2-1, with D uncertain. This CDR3 region has 13 residues. The germline V and J ends were trimmed by 6 bases and 3 bases, with 9 bases remaining between them. Here the CDR3 reads CASSASSYNEQFF. CDR3 nucleotide sequence: TGTGCCAGCAGCGCGAGTAGCTACAATGAGCAGTTCTTC.

The CDR3 loop reads CSVVGGGDTQYF. DNA for the CDR3: TGCAGCGTTGTAGGGGGTGGGGATACGCAGTATTTT. The chain has TRBV29-1 and TRBJ2-3; D may be TRBD1 (6 bases). Deletions cut 4 bases from V and 6 bases from J, with 11 bases between. The germline CDR1 and CDR2 sequences are SQVTM and ANQGSEA. This CDR3 contains 12 residues.

CDR3 DNA: TGTGCCAGCAGTTGGGGACTCGAGCAGTACGTC. Translation gives CASSWGLEQYV. The chain combines TRBV28 with TRBJ2-7; perhaps TRBD2 as D (6 bases). CDR1 is MDHEN, CDR2 SYDVKM, per germline. V was trimmed by 4 bases and J by 6 bases, leaving 7 bases between them. The length of the CDR3 is 11 residues.

J is TRBJ2-3 and V is TRBV7-2; TRBD2 matches 12 bases. The trim removed 6 bases at V and 7 bases at J, leaving 11 bases unmatched. The CDR3 sequence is 16 residues long. The V gene's germline CDR1 is SGHTA and CDR2 FQGNSA. The CDR3: CASRQNLAGGPHTQYF. In nucleotides, the CDR3 is TGTGCCAGCAGACAAAATCTAGCGGGAGGGCCACATACGCAGTATTTT.

V gene TRBV27 combines with J gene TRBJ1-1; D is possibly TRBD1 (6 bases). Germline CDR1 reads MNHEY; CDR2 reads SMNVEV (reference sequence). With 3 bases removed from V and 7 bases from J, the gap between germline ends came to 12 bases. CDR3 length: 13 residues. Here the CDR3 DNA reads TGTGCCAGCAGTTTCCCAGGACAGAATGAAGCTTTCTTT. Its protein is CASSFPGQNEAFF.

This chain uses TRBV24-1 with TRBJ2-2; D is undetermined. The CDR3 totals 16 residues. V lost 0 bases and J lost 6, with 13 bases in between. Per the germline V gene, CDR1 is KGHDR and CDR2 is SFDVKD. The CDR3 region is CATSDLSPARAGELFF. Here the CDR3 DNA reads TGTGCCACCAGTGATTTGTCCCCAGCCCGGGCCGGGGAGCTGTTTTTT.

The chain joins TRBV9 to TRBJ2-3, with 7 bases identical to TRBD2. Looked up from germline, CDR1 is SGDLS and CDR2 is YYNGEE. This CDR3 is built from 16 residues. The trim removed 0 bases at V and 4 bases at J, leaving 8 bases unmatched. CDR3 bases: TGTGCCAGCAGCGTAGGCGGCGGGAGTCGAGCAGATACGCAGTATTTT. Translating it yields CASSVGGGSRADTQYF.

The chain combines TRBV27 with TRBJ2-7; 7 bases agree with TRBD1. V dropped 5 bases and J dropped 1; count of bases not matched to a gene: 8. Germline loops: CDR1 MNHEY, CDR2 SMNVEV (reference sequence). The CDR3 is 15 amino acids. The CDR3 sequence: CASSPRQGPSYEQYF. The CDR3 DNA is TGTGCCAGCAGTCCCCGACAGGGCCCATCCTACGAGCAGTACTTC.

V is TRBV19 and J is TRBJ2-7; 7 nucleotides align to TRBD2. CDR1 and CDR2 from the germline V gene are LNHDA and SQIVND (reference sequence). This CDR3 spans 13 amino acids. J gave up 3 bases and V 5 bases, and 4 bases lay outside the gene matches. CDR3 sequence: CASSLQRDYEQYF. The CDR3 coding sequence is TGTGCCAGTAGTCTTCAGCGGGACTACGAGCAGTACTTC.

The CDR3 DNA follows: TGTGCCAGCAGTTTAATTAGGACAGGGAGCACTGAAGCTTTCTTT. Amino acid sequence: CASSLIRTGSTEAFF. The chain employs TRBV28 and TRBJ1-1, with 8 bases matching TRBD1. CDR1 MDHEN and CDR2 SYDVKM come from the germline V gene. With V trimmed by 2 bases and J by 4 bases, 6 bases remained unmatched. This CDR3 contains 15 residues.

This chain links TRBV7-3 with TRBJ2-5; 10 nucleotides align to TRBD2. The germline V gene encodes CDR1 SGHTA and CDR2 FQGTGA. V dropped 2 bases and J dropped 2; count of bases not matched to a gene: 8. The CDR3 has 17 amino acids. The CDR3 loop is CASSLGRASGGQETQYF. Written as DNA, the CDR3 is TGTGCCAGCAGCTTAGGAAGGGCTAGCGGGGGACAAGAGACCCAGTACTTC. The variable domain in full, completed from reference TRBV7-3 and TRBJ2-5, reads GAGVSQTPSNKVTEKGKYVELRCDPISGHTALYWYRQSLGQGPEFLIYFQGTGAADDSGLPNDRFFAVRPEGSVSTLKIQRTERGDSAVYLCASSLGRASGGQETQYFGPGTRLLVL.

The V call is TRBV14, the J call TRBJ1-4; D is perhaps TRBD1 (5 bases). This CDR3 is 15 amino acids long. CDR1 is SGHDN, CDR2 FVKESK, per germline. The V end lost 3 bases, the J end lost 5 bases, and 13 bases lay between the germline ends. CDR3 bases: TGTGCCAGCAGCCAGCTCGGGGGTTGGAATGAAAAACTGTTTTTT. Translated: CASSQLGGWNEKLFF.

The V and J genes are TRBV5-6 and TRBJ1-2, with 12 bases fitting TRBD1. Per germline, CDR1 SGHDT and CDR2 YYEEEE. The CDR3 extends over 16 amino acids. The V segment lost 4 bases and the J segment 4 bases; nucleotides outside the gene matches: 8. This CDR3 is CASSPRDRGPAYGYTF. The CDR3 DNA follows: TGTGCCAGCAGCCCCCGGGACAGGGGGCCTGCCTATGGCTACACCTTC.

The rearrangement joins TRBV24-1 to TRBJ2-7, with 8 bases fitting TRBD1. V was pared by 2 bases and J by 5 bases, with 19 bases of the junction left unmatched. Looked up from germline, CDR1 is KGHDR and CDR2 is SFDVKD. The CDR3 runs 19 residues. The CDR3 DNA reads as TGTGCCACCAGTGATTCCGGACTTCGGGACAGGTCCCTTTTCCACGAGCAGTACTTC. Its protein product is CATSDSGLRDRSLFHEQYF.

The V call is TRBV11-2, the J call TRBJ1-4; D not resolved. Trimming left V 3 bases short and J 4 bases short, with 9 bases between. This CDR3 has 14 amino acids. Germline V gene lookup returns CDR1 SGHAT and CDR2 FQNNGV. CDR3 DNA: TGTGCCAGCAGCTTGTTTCAGAATAATGAAAAACTGTTTTTT. Amino acid sequence: CASSLFQNNEKLFF.

The gene calls are TRBV10-3 and TRBJ2-4; 12 bases are shared with TRBD2. This CDR3 comprises 15 residues. Germline CDR1 and CDR2: ENHRY and SYGVKD. V lost 5 bases, J lost 9 bases, and 8 bases stayed unmatched. The CDR3 bases are TGTGCCATCAGTTCTCTAGCGGGAGGGCCTGGCATTCAGTACTTC. It specifies CAISSLAGGPGIQYF.

This clone was found a few times. Other DNA sequences in the sample encode the same CDR3. The chain couples TRBV5-1 to TRBJ2-7; TRBD1 agrees at 7 bases. This CDR3 contains 14 residues. Germline V lookup: CDR1 SGHRS, CDR2 YFSETQ. V gave up 0 bases and J gave up 2 bases; unmatched junction bases: 2. CDR3 amino acids: CASSLGGGTYEQYF. The CDR3 nucleotides are TGCGCCAGCAGCTTGGGAGGGGGCACCTACGAGCAGTACTTC. Full variable domain (missing parts from reference TRBV5-1 and TRBJ2-7): KAGVTQTPRYLIKTRGQQVTLSCSPISGHRSVSWYQQTPGQGLQFLFEYFSETQRNKGNFPGRFSGRQFSNSRSEMNVSTLELGDSALYLCASSLGGGTYEQYFGPGTRLTVT.

The rearrangement joins TRBV24-1 to TRBJ2-1; no clear D gene. Germline CDR1 is KGHDR and CDR2 is SFDVKD. CDR3 length: 13 residues. V lost 1 base and J 8 bases, leaving 8 bases between the germline ends. In DNA, the CDR3 is TGTGCCACCAGTGATTTCGCTAGGCATGAGCAGTTCTTC. Amino acid sequence: CATSDFARHEQFF.

V usage is TRBV28 and J usage is TRBJ1-2; D call uncertain. The V and J ends lost 4 bases and 8 bases respectively, with 17 bases between them. Germline V gene lookup returns CDR1 MDHEN and CDR2 SYDVKM. The CDR3 has 14 amino acids. For the CDR3, the DNA is TGTGCCAGCAGTTGGGCCGTCCAGTCGAAGGGCTACACCTTC. Its translation is CASSWAVQSKGYTF.

V is TRBV5-1 and J is TRBJ2-3; 9 bases are a match to TRBD2. J was trimmed by 2 bases and V by 2 bases; bases with no gene match: 3. Per germline, CDR1 SGHRS and CDR2 YFSETQ. The CDR3 runs to 15 residues. In nucleotides, the CDR3 is TGCGCCAGCAGCTTAGCGGGAGGACACACAGATACGCAGTATTTT. Translated: CASSLAGGHTDTQYF.

The chain joins TRBV3-1 (or the pseudogene TRBV3-2) to TRBJ1-1, with D unresolved. Germline V CDR1 and CDR2: LGHDT, YNNKEL (reference sequence). The CDR3 loop spans 14 amino acids. Trimming left V 4 bases short and J 4 bases short, with 13 bases between. This CDR3 is CASSRGIGSTEAFF. As DNA, the CDR3 is TGTGCCAGCAGCCGCGGGATAGGAAGCACTGAAGCTTTCTTT.

The CDR3: CASRLGESSYNEQFF. CDR3 bases: TGTGCCAGCCGACTTGGCGAGAGCTCCTACAATGAGCAGTTCTTC. The V call is TRBV6-5, the J call TRBJ2-1, with D uncertain. The CDR3 contains 15 residues. With 8 bases removed from V and 0 bases from J, the gap between germline ends came to 14 bases. From germline, CDR1 is MNHEY and CDR2 SVGAGI.

CDR3 protein: CASSFYLDTQYF. In DNA form, the CDR3 reads TGTGCCAGCAGTTTTTATTTGGATACGCAGTATTTT. This chain joins TRBV12-3 or TRBV12-4 and TRBJ2-3; D is ambiguous. CDR3 size: 12 residues. V gave up 3 bases and J gave up 6 bases, with 7 bases separating them.

The chain is built from TRBV10-3 and TRBJ1-5; 9 bases are a match to TRBD1. Germline CDR1 reads ENHRY; CDR2 reads SYGVKD. V was clipped by 4 bases and J by 0 bases; unmatched bases: 4. The CDR3 has 16 residues. The CDR3 region is CAISVGDRVSNQPQHF. In nucleotides, the CDR3 is TGTGCCATCAGTGTGGGGGACAGGGTTAGCAATCAGCCCCAGCATTTT.

The J gene is TRBJ2-7, the V gene TRBV28; TRBD2 matches 12 bases. V lost 6 bases to trimming and J lost 3 bases; unmatched junction nucleotides: 9. Germline V gene sequence: CDR1 MDHEN, CDR2 SYDVKM. CDR3 length: 16 residues. CDR3 amino acids: CASSKIGLAGRYEQYF. In DNA, the CDR3 is TGTGCCAGCAGCAAAATCGGACTAGCGGGGCGCTACGAGCAGTACTTC. Filled out from reference TRBV28 and TRBJ2-7, the complete variable domain reads DVKVTQSSRYLVKRTGEKVFLECVQDMDHENMFWYRQDPGLGLRLIYFSYDVKMKEKGDIPEGYSVSREKKERFSLILESASTNQTSMYLCASSKIGLAGRYEQYFGPGTRLTVT.

The chain carries TRBV19 and TRBJ2-3; TRBD2 aligns across 9 bases. There are 16 residues in the CDR3. V trimming: 3 bases; J trimming: 5 bases; junction bases outside the gene matches: 9. CDR1 LNHDA and CDR2 SQIVND come from the germline V gene (reference sequence). CDR3: CASSMSGRPGGDTQYF. CDR3 DNA: TGTGCCAGTAGTATGAGCGGGAGGCCGGGTGGAGATACGCAGTATTTT.

The genes are TRBV7-2 and TRBJ2-3, with a tentative D call TRBD1 (6 bases). Trimming stripped 5 bases from V and 14 bases from J, with 20 bases between. Germline CDR1 reads SGHTA; CDR2 reads FQGNSA. CDR3 length: 13 residues. The CDR3 sequence is CASSPTRGRLRYF. CDR3 in DNA: TGTGCCAGCAGCCCCACCAGGGGCCGTTTGCGGTATTTT.